What follows is one T cell receptor (beta chain) and its context. This clonotype was recorded a few times. Its target antigen remains unknown. No qualities accompany the bases; no much larger clone lies one base away. To purify naive CD4+ T cells, the Miltenyi Naive CD4+ T Cell Isolation kit was used, and CD25 microbeads served to deplete Tregs. Tregs, naive and memory CD4+ T cells from tumor, blood and ipsilateral draining lymph nodes of a few breast cancer patients underwent full-length TCR alpha and beta sequencing. Tumor tissue, along with lymph nodes from ipsilateral axillary dissection, was perfused with PBS, minced, and then digested using collagenase I and hyaluronidase. A purity exceeding 90% was confirmed by FACS for the sorted cell populations. These data belong to a study (dated by TCRdb to about 2015). In terms of the full investigation: The study tested whether tumor-infiltrating Tregs in breast cancer are recruited from blood Tregs or converted in situ from other CD4+ T cell subsets.

Full-length TCR variable regions were amplified by 5' RACE PCR with constant-region reverse primers, followed by semi-nested PCR with Nested Universal Primer A. Using the ReliaPrep RNA Cell Miniprep System, total RNA was extracted, and the SMARTer RACE 5'/3' Kit was then used to reverse transcribe the RNA into 5'RACE-ready cDNA. Multiplex adaptors were used to barcode the full-length TCR alpha and beta libraries, which were then sequenced on an Illumina MiSeq. Concerning the study's data processing: For each of nine subset-tissue groups, sequencing data from the five patients were pooled, and the groups were compared by unsupervised clustering of TCR gene usage. The Morisita-Horn index was used to calculate repertoire similarity, with shared sequences weighted by how much each contributed to each repertoire. TCRdb reprocessed the public reads (quality trimming at Q25 with fastp, clone calling with MiXCR) and kept in-frame beta chains. Rows are unified per CDR3 protein, each entry keeping the most common DNA and genes. Here the V and J calls rest on TCRdb's processing, not on the authors' analysis. This sample holds some 60,000 distinct CDR3 sequences; more than 25% were observed only once. About 2.3% of the sample lies in the top ten.

Results the study describes overall, beyond this receptor: The greatest overlap of tumor-infiltrating Treg TCR alpha and beta sequences was with tumor naive CD4+ T cells, followed next by blood naive CD4+ T cells. Rather than covering whole repertoires, validation in the larger cohort was restricted to a single TCR beta V-J rearrangement. The TCR gene usage of tumor memory CD4+ T cells clustered together with blood and lymph node memory CD4+ cells and with lymph node naive CD4+ cells.

Trimming costs V 1 base and J 8 bases, and their ends lie 21 bases apart. Inclusive of the bounding cysteine and phenylalanine, the CDR3 is 16 residues long. Only CDR3 DNA remains: 48 bases, in frame from the first base. Based on the germline V gene, the CDR1 and CDR2 sequences are SGHDT and YYEEEE. Source material: tumor-infiltrating naive CD4+ T cells sorted from the breast tumor. The cell subset or site label here, explained by the study, means: naive CD4+ T cells, CD4+CD45RA+CD25-. The clonotype comes from a female donor with breast cancer. The chain couples TRBV5-6 to TRBJ1-2, with the D gene call left open. The nucleotides read TGTGCCAGCAGCTTGTTGTCGCAGGCTAGTATGGTCGGCTACACCTTC. Its amino acids are CASSLLSQASMVGYTF.